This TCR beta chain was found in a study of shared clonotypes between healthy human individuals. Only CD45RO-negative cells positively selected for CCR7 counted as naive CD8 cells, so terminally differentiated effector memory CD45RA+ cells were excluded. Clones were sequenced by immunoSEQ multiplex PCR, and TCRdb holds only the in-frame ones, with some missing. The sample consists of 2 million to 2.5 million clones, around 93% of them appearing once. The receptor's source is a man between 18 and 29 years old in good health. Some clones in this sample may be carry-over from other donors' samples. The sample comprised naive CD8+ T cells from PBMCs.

The DNA for the CDR3 is TGTGCCAGAGCTATTTTGACCCAACTTGTCTTTAACACTGAAGCTTTCTTT. Its translation is CARAILTQLVFNTEAFF. The chain joins TRBV2 to TRBJ1-1; D is unresolved. The V end was cut by 9 bases, the J end by 2 bases, with 25 bases between. Germline CDR1 is SNHLY and CDR2 is FYNNEI. This CDR3 has 17 amino acids.